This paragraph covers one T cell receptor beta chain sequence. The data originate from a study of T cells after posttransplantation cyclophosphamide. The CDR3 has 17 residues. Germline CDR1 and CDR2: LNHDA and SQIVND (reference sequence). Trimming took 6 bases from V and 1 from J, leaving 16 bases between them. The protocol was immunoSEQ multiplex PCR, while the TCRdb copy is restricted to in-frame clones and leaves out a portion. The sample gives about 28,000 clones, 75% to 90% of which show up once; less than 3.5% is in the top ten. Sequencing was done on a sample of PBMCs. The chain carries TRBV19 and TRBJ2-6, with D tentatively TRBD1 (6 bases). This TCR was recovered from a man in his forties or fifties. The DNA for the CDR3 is TGTGCCAGTAGCTCCTTTTGGGGGCGGTCTGGGGCCAACGTCCTGACTTTC. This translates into CASSSFWGRSGANVLTF.